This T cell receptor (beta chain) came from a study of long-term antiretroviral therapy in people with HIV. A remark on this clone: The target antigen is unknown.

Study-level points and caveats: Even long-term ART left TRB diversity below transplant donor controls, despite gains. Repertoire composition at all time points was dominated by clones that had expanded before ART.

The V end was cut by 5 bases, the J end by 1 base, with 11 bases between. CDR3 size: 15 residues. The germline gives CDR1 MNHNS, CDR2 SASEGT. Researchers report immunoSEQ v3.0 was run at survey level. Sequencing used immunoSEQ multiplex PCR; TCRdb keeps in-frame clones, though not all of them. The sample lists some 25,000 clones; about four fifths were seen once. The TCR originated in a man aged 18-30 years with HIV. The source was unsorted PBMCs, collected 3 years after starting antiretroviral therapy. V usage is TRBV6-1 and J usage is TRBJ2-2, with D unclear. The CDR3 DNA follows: TGTGCCAGCAGTCAGCTGATCCTGAACACCGGGGAGCTGTTTTTT. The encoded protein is CASSQLILNTGELFF.